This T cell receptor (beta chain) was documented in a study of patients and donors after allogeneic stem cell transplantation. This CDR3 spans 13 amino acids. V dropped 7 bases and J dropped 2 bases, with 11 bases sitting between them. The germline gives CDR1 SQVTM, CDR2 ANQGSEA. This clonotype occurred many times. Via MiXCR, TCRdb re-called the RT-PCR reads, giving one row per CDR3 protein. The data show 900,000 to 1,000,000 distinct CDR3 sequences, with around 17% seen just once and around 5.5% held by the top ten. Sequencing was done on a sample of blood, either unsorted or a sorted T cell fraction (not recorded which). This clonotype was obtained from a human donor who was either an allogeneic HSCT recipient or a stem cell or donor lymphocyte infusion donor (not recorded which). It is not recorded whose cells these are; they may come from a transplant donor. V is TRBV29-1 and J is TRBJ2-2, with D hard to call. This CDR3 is CSGAADNTGELFF. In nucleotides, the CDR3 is TGCAGCGGCGCGGCGGATAACACCGGGGAGCTGTTTTTT.